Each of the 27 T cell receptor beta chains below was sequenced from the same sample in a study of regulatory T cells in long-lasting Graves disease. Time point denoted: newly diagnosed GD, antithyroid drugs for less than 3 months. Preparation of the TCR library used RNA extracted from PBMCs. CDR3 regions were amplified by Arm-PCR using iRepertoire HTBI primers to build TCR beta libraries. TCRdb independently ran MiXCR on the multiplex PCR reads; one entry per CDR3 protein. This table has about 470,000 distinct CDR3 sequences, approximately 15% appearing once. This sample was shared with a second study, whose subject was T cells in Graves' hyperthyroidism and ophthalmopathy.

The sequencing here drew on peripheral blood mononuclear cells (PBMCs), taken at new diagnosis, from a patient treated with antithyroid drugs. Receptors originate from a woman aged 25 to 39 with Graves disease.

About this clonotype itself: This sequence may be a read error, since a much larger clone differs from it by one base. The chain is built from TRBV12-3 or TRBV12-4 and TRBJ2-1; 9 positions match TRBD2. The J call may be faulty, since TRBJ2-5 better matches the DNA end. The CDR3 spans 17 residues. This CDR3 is CASSLALAGGLRETQYF. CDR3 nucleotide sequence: TGTGCCAGCAGTTTGGCACTGGCGGGAGGGCTACGAGAGACCCAGTACTTC.

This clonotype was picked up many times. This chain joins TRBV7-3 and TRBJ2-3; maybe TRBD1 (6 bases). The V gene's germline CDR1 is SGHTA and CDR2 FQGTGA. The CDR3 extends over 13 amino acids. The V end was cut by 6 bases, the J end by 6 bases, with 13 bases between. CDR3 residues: CASSPYQGDTQYF. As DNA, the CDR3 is TGTGCCAGCAGTCCCTATCAGGGGGATACGCAGTATTTT.

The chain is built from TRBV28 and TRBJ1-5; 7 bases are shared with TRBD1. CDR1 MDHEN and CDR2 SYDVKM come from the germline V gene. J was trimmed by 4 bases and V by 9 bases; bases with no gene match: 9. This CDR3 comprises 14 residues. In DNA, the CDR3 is TGTGCCAGTCTCCCCGGGACAGCGAATCAGCCCCAGCATTTT. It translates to CASLPGTANQPQHF.

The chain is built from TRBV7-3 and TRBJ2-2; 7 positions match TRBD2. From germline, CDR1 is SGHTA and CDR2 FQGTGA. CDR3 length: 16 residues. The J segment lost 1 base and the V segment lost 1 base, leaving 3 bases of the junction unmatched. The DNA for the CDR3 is TGTGCCAGCAGCTTAAGGCCGGGGGGGAACACCGGGGAGCTGTTTTTT. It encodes CASSLRPGGNTGELFF.

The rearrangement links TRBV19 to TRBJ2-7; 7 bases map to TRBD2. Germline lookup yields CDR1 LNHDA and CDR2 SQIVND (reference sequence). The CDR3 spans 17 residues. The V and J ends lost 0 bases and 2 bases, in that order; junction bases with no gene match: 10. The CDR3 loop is CASSIDPRLAVTYEQYF. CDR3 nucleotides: TGTGCCAGTAGTATAGACCCCCGACTAGCCGTTACCTACGAGCAGTACTTC.

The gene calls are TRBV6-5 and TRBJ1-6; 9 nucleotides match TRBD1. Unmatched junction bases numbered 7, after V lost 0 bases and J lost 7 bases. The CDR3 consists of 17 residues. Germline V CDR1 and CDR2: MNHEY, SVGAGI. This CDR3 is CASSYSKTGGTNSPLHF. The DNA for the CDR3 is TGTGCCAGCAGTTACTCCAAGACAGGGGGGACCAATTCACCCCTCCACTTT.

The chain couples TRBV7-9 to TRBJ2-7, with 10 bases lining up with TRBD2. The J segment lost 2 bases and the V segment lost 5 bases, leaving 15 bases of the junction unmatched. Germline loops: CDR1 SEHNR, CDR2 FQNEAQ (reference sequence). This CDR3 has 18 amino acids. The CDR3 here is CASSEGQIAGGRTYEQYF. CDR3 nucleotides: TGTGCCAGCAGCGAAGGTCAGATAGCGGGAGGTAGGACCTACGAGCAGTACTTC.

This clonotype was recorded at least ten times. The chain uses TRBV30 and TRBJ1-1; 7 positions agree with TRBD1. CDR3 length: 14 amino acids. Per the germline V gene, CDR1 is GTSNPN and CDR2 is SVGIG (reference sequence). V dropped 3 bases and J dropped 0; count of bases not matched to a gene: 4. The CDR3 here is CAWSVGGLNTEAFF. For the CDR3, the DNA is TGTGCCTGGAGCGTAGGGGGCCTGAACACTGAAGCTTTCTTT. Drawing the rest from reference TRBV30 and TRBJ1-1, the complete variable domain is SQTIHQWPATLVQPVGSPLSLECTVEGTSNPNLYWYRQAAGRGLQLLFYSVGIGQISSEVPQNLSASRPQDRQFILSSKKLLLSDSGFYLCAWSVGGLNTEAFFGQGTRLTVV.

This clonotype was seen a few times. Here the CDR3 reads CAISKPIAGGNEQFF. CDR3 bases: TGTGCCATCAGTAAACCAATAGCGGGAGGCAATGAGCAGTTCTTC. V and J are TRBV10-3 and TRBJ2-1; 10 bases map to TRBD2. Unmatched junction bases numbered 7, after V lost 5 bases and J lost 6 bases. CDR1 is ENHRY, CDR2 SYGVKD, per germline. This CDR3 contains 15 residues.

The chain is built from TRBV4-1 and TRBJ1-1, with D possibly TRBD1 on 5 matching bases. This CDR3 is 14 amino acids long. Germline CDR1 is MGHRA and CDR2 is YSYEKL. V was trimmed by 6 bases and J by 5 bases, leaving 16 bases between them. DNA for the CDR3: TGCGCCAGCAGGGATATCAGGGTGGGGACTGAAGCTTTCTTT. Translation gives CASRDIRVGTEAFF.

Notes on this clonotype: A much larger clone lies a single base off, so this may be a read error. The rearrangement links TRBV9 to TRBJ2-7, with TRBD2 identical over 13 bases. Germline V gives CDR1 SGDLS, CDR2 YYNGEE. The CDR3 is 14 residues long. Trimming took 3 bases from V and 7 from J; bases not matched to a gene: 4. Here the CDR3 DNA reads TGTGCCAGCAGCGGGACTAGCGGGAGACATGAGCAGTACTTC. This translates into CASSGTSGRHEQYF.

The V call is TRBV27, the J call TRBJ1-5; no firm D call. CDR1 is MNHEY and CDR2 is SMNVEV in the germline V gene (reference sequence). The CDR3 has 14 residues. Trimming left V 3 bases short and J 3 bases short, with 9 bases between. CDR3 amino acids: CASSFGRNNQPQHF. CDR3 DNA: TGTGCCAGCAGTTTTGGGCGGAACAATCAGCCCCAGCATTTT.

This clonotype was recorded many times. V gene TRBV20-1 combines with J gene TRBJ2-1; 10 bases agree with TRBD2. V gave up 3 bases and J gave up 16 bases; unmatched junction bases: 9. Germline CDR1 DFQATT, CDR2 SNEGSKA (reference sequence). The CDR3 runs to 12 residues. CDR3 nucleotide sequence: TGCAGTGCTAGTAAGCTAGCGGGAGCTCCTTTCTTC. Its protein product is CSASKLAGAPFF.

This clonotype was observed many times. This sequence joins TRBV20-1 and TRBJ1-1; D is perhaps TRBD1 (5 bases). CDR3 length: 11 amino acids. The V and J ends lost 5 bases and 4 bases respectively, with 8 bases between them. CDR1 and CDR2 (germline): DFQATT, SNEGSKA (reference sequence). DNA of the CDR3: TGCAGTGCTCTGGGGGGCACTGAAGCTTTCTTT. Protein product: CSALGGTEAFF.

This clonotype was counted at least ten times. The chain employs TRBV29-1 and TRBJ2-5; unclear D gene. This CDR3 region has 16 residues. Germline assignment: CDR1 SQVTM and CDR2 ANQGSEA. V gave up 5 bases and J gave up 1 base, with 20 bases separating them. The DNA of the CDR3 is TGCAGCGTTCAAGGGTCAGAAAAAACCTTCCAAGAGACCCAGTACTTC. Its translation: CSVQGSEKTFQETQYF.

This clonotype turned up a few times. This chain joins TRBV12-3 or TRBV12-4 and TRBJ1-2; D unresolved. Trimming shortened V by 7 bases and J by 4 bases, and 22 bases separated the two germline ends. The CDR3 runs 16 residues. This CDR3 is CASTPGNALGLYGYTF. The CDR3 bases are TGTGCCAGCACCCCGGGAAACGCTTTGGGCCTCTATGGCTACACCTTC.

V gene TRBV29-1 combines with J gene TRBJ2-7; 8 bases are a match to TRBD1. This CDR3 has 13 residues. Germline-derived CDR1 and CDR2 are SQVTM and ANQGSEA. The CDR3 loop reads CRMVGTGIYEQYF. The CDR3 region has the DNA TGCAGGATGGTCGGGACAGGTATTTACGAGCAGTACTTC.

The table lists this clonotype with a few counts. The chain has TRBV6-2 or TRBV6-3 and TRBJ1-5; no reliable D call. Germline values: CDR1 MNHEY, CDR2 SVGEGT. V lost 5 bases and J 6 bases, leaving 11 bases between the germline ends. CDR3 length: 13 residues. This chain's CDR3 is CASSRARGQPQHF. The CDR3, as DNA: TGTGCCAGCAGTCGGGCGCGAGGTCAGCCCCAGCATTTT.

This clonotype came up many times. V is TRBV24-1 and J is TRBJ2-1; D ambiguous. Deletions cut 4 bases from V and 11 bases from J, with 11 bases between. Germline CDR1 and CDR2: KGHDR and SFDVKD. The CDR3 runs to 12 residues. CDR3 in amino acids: CATSEGTFKQFF. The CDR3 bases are TGTGCCACCAGTGAAGGAACATTTAAGCAGTTCTTC.

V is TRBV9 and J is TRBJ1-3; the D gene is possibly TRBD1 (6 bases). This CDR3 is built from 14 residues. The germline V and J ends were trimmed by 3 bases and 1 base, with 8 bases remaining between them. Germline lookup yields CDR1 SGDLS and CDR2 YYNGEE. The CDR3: CASSAQGSGNTIYF. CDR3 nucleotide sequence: TGTGCCAGCAGCGCCCAGGGGTCTGGAAACACCATATATTTT.

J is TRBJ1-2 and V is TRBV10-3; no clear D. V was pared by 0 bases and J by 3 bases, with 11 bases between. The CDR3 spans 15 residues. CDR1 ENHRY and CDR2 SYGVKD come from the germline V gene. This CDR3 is CAISESQDSYYGYTF. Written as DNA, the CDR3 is TGTGCCATCAGTGAGTCGCAGGACTCCTACTATGGCTACACCTTC.

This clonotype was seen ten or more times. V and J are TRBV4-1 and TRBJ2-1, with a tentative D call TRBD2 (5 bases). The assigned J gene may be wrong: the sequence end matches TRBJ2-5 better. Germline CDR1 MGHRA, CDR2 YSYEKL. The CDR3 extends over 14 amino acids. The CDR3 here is CASTELGLQETQYF. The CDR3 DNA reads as TGCGCCAGCACCGAACTAGGCCTCCAAGAGACCCAGTACTTC.

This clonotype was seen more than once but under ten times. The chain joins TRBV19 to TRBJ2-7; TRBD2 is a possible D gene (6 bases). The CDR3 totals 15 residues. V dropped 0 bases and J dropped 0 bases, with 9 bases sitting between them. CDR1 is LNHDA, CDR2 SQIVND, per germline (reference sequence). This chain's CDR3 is CASSIERDSSYEQYF. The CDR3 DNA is TGTGCCAGTAGTATAGAGCGGGATTCCTCCTACGAGCAGTACTTC.

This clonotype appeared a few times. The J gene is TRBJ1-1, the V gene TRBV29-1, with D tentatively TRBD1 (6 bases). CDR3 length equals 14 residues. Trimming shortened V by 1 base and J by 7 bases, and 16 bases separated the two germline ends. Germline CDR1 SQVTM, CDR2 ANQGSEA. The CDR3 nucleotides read TGCAGCGTTGAAGTTTGGGGGAGGGGGTATGAAGCTTTCTTT. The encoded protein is CSVEVWGRGYEAFF. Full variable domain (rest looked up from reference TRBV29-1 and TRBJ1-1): SAVISQKPSRDICQRGTSLTIQCQVDSQVTMMFWYRQQPGQSLTLIATANQGSEATYESGFVIDKFPISRPNLTFSTLTVSNMSPEDSSIYLCSVEVWGRGYEAFFGQGTRLTVV.

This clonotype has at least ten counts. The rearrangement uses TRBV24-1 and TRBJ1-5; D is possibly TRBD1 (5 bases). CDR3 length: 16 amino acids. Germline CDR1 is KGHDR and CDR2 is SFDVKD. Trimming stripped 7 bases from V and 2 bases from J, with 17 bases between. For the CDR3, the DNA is TGTGCCACCAGCGACGCGGGGATGGGGGGCAATCAGCCCCAGCATTTT. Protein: CATSDAGMGGNQPQHF.

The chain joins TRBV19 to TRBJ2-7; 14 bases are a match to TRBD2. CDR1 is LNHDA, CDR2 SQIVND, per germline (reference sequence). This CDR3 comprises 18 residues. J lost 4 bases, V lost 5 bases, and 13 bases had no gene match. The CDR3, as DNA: TGTGCCAGTAGTTCAACGGGGACTAGCGGGAGTTTCGGGTACGAGCAGTACTTC. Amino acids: CASSSTGTSGSFGYEQYF.

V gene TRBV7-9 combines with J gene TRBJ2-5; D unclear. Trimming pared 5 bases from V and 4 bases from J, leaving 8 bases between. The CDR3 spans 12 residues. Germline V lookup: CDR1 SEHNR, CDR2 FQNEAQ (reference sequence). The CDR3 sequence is CASSPTAETQYF. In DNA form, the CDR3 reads TGTGCCAGCAGCCCCACCGCAGAGACCCAGTACTTC.